The T cell receptor (beta chain) under discussion was sequenced for a study of cytomegalovirus exposure and HLA in healthy donors. General study points: The authors listed 164 TCR beta chains as cytomegalovirus-associated.

V was cut by 0 bases and J by 5 bases, with 10 bases left in between. From germline, CDR1 is SQVTM and CDR2 ANQGSEA. The CDR3 loop spans 13 amino acids. Data came from immunoSEQ multiplex PCR; TCRdb stores just in-frame clones and leaves some out. The sample includes 200,000 to 250,000 clones, less than 85% of them seen just once. This clone was detected once. The antigen is unknown. Sequencing was carried out using PBMCs. The genes are TRBV29-1 and TRBJ1-2; D remains ambiguous. The TCR originated in a woman younger than 30 in good health and CMV-seronegative. CDR3 sequence: CSVEEWASYGYTF. The CDR3 DNA sequence: TGCAGCGTTGAAGAATGGGCGTCGTATGGCTACACCTTC.